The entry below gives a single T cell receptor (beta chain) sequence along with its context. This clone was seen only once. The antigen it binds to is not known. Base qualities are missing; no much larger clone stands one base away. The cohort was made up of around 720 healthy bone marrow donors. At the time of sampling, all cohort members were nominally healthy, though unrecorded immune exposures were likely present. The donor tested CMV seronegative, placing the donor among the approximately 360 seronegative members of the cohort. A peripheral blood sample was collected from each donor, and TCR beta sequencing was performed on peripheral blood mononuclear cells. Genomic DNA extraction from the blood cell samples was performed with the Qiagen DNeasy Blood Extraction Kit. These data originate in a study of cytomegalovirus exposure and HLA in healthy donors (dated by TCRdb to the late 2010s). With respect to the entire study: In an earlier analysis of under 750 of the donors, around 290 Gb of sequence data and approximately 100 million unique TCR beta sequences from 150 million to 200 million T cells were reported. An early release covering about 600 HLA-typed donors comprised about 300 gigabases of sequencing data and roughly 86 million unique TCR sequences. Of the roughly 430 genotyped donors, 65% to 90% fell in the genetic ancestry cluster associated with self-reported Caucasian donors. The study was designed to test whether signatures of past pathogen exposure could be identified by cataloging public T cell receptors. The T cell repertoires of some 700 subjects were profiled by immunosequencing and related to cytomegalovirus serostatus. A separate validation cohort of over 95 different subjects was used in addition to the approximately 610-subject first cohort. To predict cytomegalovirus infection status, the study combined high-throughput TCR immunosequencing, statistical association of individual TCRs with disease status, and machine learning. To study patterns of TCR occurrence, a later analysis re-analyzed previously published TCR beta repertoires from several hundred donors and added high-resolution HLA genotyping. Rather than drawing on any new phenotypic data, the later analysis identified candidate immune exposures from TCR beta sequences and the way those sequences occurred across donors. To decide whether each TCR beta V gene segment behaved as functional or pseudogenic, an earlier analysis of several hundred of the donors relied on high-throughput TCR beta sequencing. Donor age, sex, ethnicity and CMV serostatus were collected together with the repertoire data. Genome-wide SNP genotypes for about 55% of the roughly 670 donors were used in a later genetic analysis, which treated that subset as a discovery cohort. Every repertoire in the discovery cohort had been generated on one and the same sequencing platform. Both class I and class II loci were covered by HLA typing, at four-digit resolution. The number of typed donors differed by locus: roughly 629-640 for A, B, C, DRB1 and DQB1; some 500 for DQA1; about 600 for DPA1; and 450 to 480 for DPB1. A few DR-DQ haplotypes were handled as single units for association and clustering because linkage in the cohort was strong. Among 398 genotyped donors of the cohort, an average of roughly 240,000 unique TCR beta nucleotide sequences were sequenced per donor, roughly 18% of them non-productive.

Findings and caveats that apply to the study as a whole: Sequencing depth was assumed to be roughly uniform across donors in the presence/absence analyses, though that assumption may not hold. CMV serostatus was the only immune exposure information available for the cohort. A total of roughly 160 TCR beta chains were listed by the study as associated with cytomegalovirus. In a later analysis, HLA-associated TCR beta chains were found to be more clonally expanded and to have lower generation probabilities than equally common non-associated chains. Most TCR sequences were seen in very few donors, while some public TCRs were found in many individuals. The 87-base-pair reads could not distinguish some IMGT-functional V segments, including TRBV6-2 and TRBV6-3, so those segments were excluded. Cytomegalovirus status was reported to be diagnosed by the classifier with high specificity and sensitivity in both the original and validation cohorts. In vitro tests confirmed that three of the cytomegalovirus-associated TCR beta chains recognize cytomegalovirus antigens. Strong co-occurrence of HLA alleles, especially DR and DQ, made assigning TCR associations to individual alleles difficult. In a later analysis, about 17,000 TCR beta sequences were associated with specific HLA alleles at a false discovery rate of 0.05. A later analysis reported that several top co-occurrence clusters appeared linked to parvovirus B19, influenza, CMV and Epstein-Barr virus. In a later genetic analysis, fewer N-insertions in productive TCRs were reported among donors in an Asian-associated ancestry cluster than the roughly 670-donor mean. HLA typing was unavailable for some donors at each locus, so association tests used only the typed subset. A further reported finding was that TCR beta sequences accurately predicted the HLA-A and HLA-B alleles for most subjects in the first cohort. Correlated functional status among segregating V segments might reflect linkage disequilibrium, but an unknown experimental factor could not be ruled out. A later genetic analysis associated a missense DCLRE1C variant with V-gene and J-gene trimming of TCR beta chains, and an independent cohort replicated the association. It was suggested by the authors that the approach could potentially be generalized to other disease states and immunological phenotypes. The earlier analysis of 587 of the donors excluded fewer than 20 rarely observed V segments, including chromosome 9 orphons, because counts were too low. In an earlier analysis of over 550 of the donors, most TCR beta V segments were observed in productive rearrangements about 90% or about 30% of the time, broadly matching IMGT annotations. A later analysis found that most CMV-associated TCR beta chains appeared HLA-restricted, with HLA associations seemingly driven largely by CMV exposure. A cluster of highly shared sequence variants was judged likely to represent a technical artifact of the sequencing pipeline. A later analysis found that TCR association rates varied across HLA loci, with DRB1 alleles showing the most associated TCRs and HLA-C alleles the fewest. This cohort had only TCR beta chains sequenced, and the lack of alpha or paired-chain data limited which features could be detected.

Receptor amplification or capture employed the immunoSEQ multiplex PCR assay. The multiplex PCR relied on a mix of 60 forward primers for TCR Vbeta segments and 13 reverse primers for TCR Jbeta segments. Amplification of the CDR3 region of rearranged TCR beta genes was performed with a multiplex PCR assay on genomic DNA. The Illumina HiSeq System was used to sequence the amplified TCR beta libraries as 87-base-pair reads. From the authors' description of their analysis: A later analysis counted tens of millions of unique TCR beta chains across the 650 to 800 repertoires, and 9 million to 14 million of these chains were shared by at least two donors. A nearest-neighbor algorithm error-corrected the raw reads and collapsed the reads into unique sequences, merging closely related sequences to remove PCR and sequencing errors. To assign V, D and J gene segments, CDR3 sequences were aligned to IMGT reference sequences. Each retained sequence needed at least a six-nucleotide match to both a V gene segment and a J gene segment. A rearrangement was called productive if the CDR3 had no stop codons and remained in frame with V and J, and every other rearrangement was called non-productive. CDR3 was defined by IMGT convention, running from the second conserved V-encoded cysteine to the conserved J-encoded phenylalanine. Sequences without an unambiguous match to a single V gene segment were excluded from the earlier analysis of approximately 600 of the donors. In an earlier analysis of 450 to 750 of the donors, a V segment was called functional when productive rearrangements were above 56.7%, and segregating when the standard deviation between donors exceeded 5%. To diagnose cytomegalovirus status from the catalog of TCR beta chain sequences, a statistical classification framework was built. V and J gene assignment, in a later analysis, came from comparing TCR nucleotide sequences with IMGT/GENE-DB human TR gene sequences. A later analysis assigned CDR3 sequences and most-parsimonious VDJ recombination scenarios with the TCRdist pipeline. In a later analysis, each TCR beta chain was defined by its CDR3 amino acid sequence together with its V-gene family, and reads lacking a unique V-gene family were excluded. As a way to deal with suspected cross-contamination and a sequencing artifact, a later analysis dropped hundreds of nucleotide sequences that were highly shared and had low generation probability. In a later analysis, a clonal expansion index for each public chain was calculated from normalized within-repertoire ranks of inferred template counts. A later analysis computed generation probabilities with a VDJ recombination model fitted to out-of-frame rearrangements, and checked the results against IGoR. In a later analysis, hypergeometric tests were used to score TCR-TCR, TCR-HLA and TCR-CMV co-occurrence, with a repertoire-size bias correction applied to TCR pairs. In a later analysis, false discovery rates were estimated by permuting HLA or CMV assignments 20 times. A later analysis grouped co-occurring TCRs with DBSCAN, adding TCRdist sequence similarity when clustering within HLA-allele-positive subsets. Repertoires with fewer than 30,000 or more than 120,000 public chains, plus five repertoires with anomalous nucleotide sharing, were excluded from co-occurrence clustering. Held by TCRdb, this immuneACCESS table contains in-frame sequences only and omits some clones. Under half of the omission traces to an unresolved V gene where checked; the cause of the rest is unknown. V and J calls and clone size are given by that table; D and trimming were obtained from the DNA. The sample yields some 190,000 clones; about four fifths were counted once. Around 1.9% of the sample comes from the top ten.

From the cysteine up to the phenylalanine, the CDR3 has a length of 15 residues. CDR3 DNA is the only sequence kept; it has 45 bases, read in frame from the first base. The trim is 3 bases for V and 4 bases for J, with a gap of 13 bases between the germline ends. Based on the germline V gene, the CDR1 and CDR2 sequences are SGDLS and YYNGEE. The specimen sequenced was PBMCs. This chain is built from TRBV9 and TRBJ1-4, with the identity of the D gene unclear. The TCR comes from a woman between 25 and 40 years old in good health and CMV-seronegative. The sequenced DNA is TGTGCCAGCAGCGCGACGGCGGTTATTAATGAAAAACTGTTTTTT. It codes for CASSATAVINEKLFF.